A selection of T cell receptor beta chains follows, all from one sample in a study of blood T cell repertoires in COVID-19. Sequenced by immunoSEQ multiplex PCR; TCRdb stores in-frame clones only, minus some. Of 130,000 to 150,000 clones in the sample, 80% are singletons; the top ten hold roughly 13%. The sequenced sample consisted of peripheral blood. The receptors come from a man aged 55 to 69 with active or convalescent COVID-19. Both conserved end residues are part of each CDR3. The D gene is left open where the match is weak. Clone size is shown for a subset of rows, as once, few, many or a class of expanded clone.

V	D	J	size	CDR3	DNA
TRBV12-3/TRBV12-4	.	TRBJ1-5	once	CASSLSDQPQHF	TGTGCCAGCAGTTTGTCGGATCAGCCCCAGCATTTT
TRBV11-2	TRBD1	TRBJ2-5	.	CASSFRDRGPEETQYF	TGTGCCAGCAGCTTCCGGGACAGGGGGCCAGAAGAGACCCAGTACTTC
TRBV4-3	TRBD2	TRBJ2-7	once	CASSPTSGSIYEQYF	TGCGCCAGCAGCCCGACTAGCGGGAGTATATACGAGCAGTACTTC
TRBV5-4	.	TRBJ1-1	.	CASSNFPGKMNTEAFF	TGTGCCAGCTCCAATTTTCCGGGTAAGATGAACACTGAAGCTTTCTTT
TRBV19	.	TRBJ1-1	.	CASSIATGPNTEAFF	TGTGCCAGTAGTATAGCTACGGGTCCGAACACTGAAGCTTTCTTT
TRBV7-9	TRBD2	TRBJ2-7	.	CASSLAQLAGSYEQYF	TGTGCCAGCAGCTTAGCGCAACTAGCGGGGTCCTACGAGCAGTACTTC
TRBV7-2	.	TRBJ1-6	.	CASRVYNSPLHF	TGTGCCAGCCGGGTCTATAATTCACCCCTCCACTTT
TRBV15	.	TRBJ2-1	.	CATSSSRYNEQFF	TGTGCCACCAGCAGTTCTAGATACAATGAGCAGTTCTTC
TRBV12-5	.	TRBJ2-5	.	CASGLAPDGMETQYF	TGTGCTAGTGGTTTGGCACCGGACGGGATGGAGACCCAGTACTTC
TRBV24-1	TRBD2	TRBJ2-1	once	CATRPGLAGPQNEQFF	TGTGCCACCCGTCCCGGACTAGCGGGGCCCCAGAATGAGCAGTTCTTC
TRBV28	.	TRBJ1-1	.	CASSLINTEAFF	TGTGCCAGCAGCCTTATAAACACTGAAGCTTTCTTT
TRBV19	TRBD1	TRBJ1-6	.	CASSVGQNSPLHF	TGTGCCAGTAGTGTGGGACAGAATTCACCCCTCCACTTT
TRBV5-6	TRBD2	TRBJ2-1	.	CASSTRGIAGEQFF	TGTGCCAGCAGCACGAGGGGTATAGCGGGTGAGCAGTTCTTC
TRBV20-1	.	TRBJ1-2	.	CSASEDSYGYTF	TGCAGTGCTAGTGAGGACAGCTATGGCTACACCTTC
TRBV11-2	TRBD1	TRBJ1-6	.	CASRITGGGESPLHF	TGTGCCAGCAGGATCACAGGGGGTGGGGAATCACCCCTCCACTTT
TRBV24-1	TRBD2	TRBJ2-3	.	CATSDRSRTSGRAIDTQYF	TGTGCCACCAGTGATCGTTCAAGGACTAGCGGGAGGGCCATCGATACGCAGTATTTT
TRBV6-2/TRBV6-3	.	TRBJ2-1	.	CASSSGLLSYNEQFF	TGTGCCAGCAGTTCGGGACTCCTCTCCTACAATGAGCAGTTCTTC